This T cell receptor beta chain is from a study of cytomegalovirus exposure and HLA in healthy donors. The study's findings and limits: It was assumed in the presence/absence analyses that sequencing depth was roughly uniform across donors. The number of N-insertions in an Asian-associated ancestry cluster was reportedly below the 666-donor mean in a later analysis.

CDR1 is SEHNR and CDR2 is FQNEAQ in the germline V gene (reference sequence). The CDR3 consists of 17 residues. Trimming left V 0 bases short and J 1 base short, with 13 bases between. Note on this clone: The antigen is undetermined.

PCR used 60 Vbeta primers and 13 Jbeta primers. Profiled with immunoSEQ multiplex PCR; TCRdb holds only in-frame clones, not every one. This table holds approximately 190,000 clones, over 75% found once. Sequencing input: PBMCs. The chain is built from TRBV7-9 and TRBJ2-1, with a possible D match to TRBD2 (5 bases). This clonotype was sampled from a man aged 45-65 years in good health and CMV-seronegative. The CDR3 nucleotides read TGTGCCAGCAGCTTAGCGTCCGGGGTTTTATCCTACAATGAGCAGTTCTTC. This translates into CASSLASGVLSYNEQFF.